The 27 T cell receptor beta chains listed next were all sequenced from one sample in a study of T cell changes during pregnancy in multiple sclerosis. Libraries were prepared by immunoSEQ multiplex PCR; TCRdb keeps only in-frame clonotypes and omits some of them. The sample has approximately 50,000 clones, around 91% seen once. The sequenced sample was peripheral blood, obtained in the third trimester of pregnancy. The receptors come from a female donor in good health, enrolled as a control in a pregnancy study.

The chain combines TRBV10-3 with TRBJ2-7; possibly TRBD2 for D (6 bases). The CDR3 is made up of 16 amino acids. The germline V gene encodes CDR1 ENHRY and CDR2 SYGVKD. V was pared by 0 bases and J by 4 bases, with 16 bases between. This chain's CDR3 is CAISESMGTPQYEQYF. The CDR3 nucleotides read TGTGCCATCAGTGAGTCGATGGGGACTCCACAGTACGAGCAGTACTTC.

CDR3 bases: TGTGCCAGCAGCCTGGGGGGGAATTCACCCCTCCACTTT. Translating it yields CASSLGGNSPLHF. J is TRBJ1-6 and V is TRBV7-9; perhaps TRBD1 as D (5 bases). The CDR3 has 13 residues. Trimming stripped 5 bases from V and 7 bases from J, with 9 bases between. Germline CDR1 is SEHNR and CDR2 is FQNEAQ (reference sequence).

J is TRBJ2-1 and V is TRBV7-2; perhaps TRBD2 as D (6 bases). V lost 3 bases and J 7 bases, leaving 13 bases between the germline ends. CDR3 length: 14 residues. Germline V gene lookup returns CDR1 SGHTA and CDR2 FQGNSA. CDR3 region: CASSFGRAWNEQFF. CDR3 nucleotides: TGTGCCAGCAGCTTCGGGAGAGCGTGGAATGAGCAGTTCTTC.

This chain connects TRBV6-5 to TRBJ2-3; D gene uncertain. V shed 5 bases and J shed 1 base, with 10 bases lying between them. CDR3 length: 14 residues. From germline, CDR1 is MNHEY and CDR2 SVGAGI. CDR3 amino acids: CASSEITGTDTQYF. The CDR3 coding sequence is TGTGCCAGCAGTGAGATAACAGGCACAGATACGCAGTATTTT.

The chain uses TRBV4-1 and TRBJ2-2; tentative D call: TRBD1 (5 bases). The germline V gene has CDR1 MGHRA and CDR2 YSYEKL. V was pared by 3 bases and J by 6 bases, with 8 bases between. The CDR3 loop spans 13 amino acids. This CDR3 reads CASSHPTAGELFF. The CDR3 DNA is TGCGCCAGCAGCCACCCGACAGCCGGGGAGCTGTTTTTT.

This chain uses TRBV30 with TRBJ1-4, with D perhaps TRBD1 (5 bases). This CDR3 contains 13 residues. Trimming pared 8 bases from V and 2 bases from J, leaving 12 bases between. Germline V gene data show CDR1 as GTSNPN and CDR2 as SVGIG (reference sequence). In nucleotides, the CDR3 is TGTGCCGGAGGGGACTGGACTAATGAAAAACTGTTTTTT. Translating gives CAGGDWTNEKLFF. The full variable domain, in which reference TRBV30 and TRBJ1-4 provide the parts outside the CDR3, is SQTIHQWPATLVQPVGSPLSLECTVEGTSNPNLYWYRQAAGRGLQLLFYSVGIGQISSEVPQNLSASRPQDRQFILSSKKLLLSDSGFYLCAGGDWTNEKLFFGSGTQLSVL.

V and J are TRBV30 and TRBJ2-7; 12 positions agree with TRBD2. Trimming removed 0 bases from V and 11 bases from J; junction bases left unmatched: 8. The CDR3 runs 14 residues. Germline V lookup: CDR1 GTSNPN, CDR2 SVGIG (reference sequence). The CDR3 sequence is CAWSVWASGRAEYF. The CDR3 DNA is TGTGCCTGGAGTGTATGGGCTAGCGGGAGGGCAGAGTACTTC.

The chain is built from TRBV6-1 and TRBJ1-2; D is unresolved. Between the trimmed V and J ends, which lost 2 bases and 6 bases, there was a span of 10 bases. The CDR3 spans 13 residues. Germline CDR1 is MNHNS and CDR2 is SASEGT. DNA of the CDR3: TGTGCCAGCAGTGAAACTGGCGGGAATGGCTACACCTTC. This sequence encodes CASSETGGNGYTF.

The rearrangement uses TRBV27 and TRBJ1-2; 8 nucleotides align to TRBD1. Losses at the gene ends were 4 bases for V and 8 bases for J; bases not matched to a gene: 9. Germline assignment: CDR1 MNHEY and CDR2 SMNVEV (reference sequence). The CDR3 runs to 14 residues. The CDR3: CASSSRQGFLGYTF. The CDR3 DNA is TGTGCCAGCAGTTCACGACAGGGGTTTTTAGGCTACACCTTC.

J is TRBJ2-7 and V is TRBV10-3; 11 nucleotides line up with TRBD2. Germline V gene data show CDR1 as ENHRY and CDR2 as SYGVKD. CDR3 length: 14 amino acids. V was pared by 3 bases and J by 6 bases, with 4 bases of the junction left unmatched. CDR3 sequence (DNA): TGTGCCATCAGTGACTTGCTAGCGGGGGGCGAGCAGTACTTC. Encoded protein: CAISDLLAGGEQYF.

The chain uses TRBV29-1 and TRBJ2-1, with D possibly matching TRBD1 (6 bases). The length of the CDR3 is 11 residues. Germline assignment: CDR1 SQVTM and CDR2 ANQGSEA. V was cut by 7 bases and J by 5 bases, with 9 bases left in between. The CDR3 sequence: CSGYRDNEQFF. CDR3 nucleotides: TGCAGCGGCTACAGGGACAATGAGCAGTTCTTC.

This clone has a handful of counts. This chain connects TRBV5-4 to TRBJ2-7, with a weak D call TRBD2 (5 bases). The germline V gene has CDR1 SGHNT and CDR2 YYREEE (reference sequence). The germline V and J ends were trimmed by 1 base and 0 bases, with 11 bases remaining between them. This CDR3 contains 15 residues. In DNA form, the CDR3 reads TGTGCCAGCAGCTTGCGCGCCAGCGGCTCCTACGAGCAGTACTTC. It translates to CASSLRASGSYEQYF.

The chain employs TRBV9 and TRBJ1-5; 10 nucleotides match TRBD1. CDR1 SGDLS and CDR2 YYNGEE come from the germline V gene. This CDR3 is built from 17 residues. Trimming cost V 5 bases and J 8 bases; bases outside gene matches: 16. The CDR3 loop is CASRNGDRGHNGEPQHF. The CDR3 region has the DNA TGTGCCAGCAGAAATGGGGACAGGGGACATAACGGGGAGCCCCAGCATTTT.

V gene TRBV9 combines with J gene TRBJ1-3; D is undetermined. Germline CDR1 reads SGDLS; CDR2 reads YYNGEE. This CDR3 comprises 15 residues. Trimming left V 0 bases short and J 0 bases short, with 7 bases between. CDR3 in amino acids: CASSVGADSGNTIYF. The DNA for the CDR3 is TGTGCCAGCAGCGTAGGGGCAGACTCTGGAAACACCATATATTTT.

V and J are TRBV2 and TRBJ1-2; 8 bases align to TRBD1. Trimming removed 6 bases from V and 8 bases from J; junction bases left unmatched: 17. The germline gives CDR1 SNHLY, CDR2 FYNNEI. The CDR3 sequence is 16 residues long. DNA of the CDR3: TGTGCCAGCAGGACAGGACAGGGACGTATAGGTTACGGCTACACCTTC. This translates into CASRTGQGRIGYGYTF. Full variable domain (remainder filled in from reference TRBV2 and TRBJ1-2): EPEVTQTPSHQVTQMGQEVILRCVPISNHLYFYWYRQILGQKVEFLVSFYNNEISEKSEIFDDQFSVERPDGSNFTLKIRSTKLEDSAMYFCASRTGQGRIGYGYTFGSGTRLTVV.

This chain links TRBV7-2 with TRBJ1-2, with D perhaps matching TRBD1 (6 bases). There are 16 residues in the CDR3. In germline, CDR1 is SGHTA, CDR2 FQGNSA. V shed 4 bases and J shed 4 bases, with 19 bases lying between them. CDR3 coding DNA: TGTGCCAGCAGCTCGGACGATCTCAGGGGTTTCTATGGCTACACCTTC. Its protein product is CASSSDDLRGFYGYTF.

In nucleotides, the CDR3 is TGTGCCAGCAGCTTAAGACAGGAGCCGGGCGAGCAGTACTTC. Its protein is CASSLRQEPGEQYF. The chain employs TRBV7-9 and TRBJ2-7; a possible D gene is TRBD1 (6 bases). Trimming pared 2 bases from V and 6 bases from J, leaving 14 bases between. This CDR3 is built from 14 residues. Germline V gene sequence: CDR1 SEHNR, CDR2 FQNEAQ (reference sequence).

This chain joins TRBV5-1 and TRBJ1-1; 7 nucleotides agree with TRBD1. The CDR3 runs to 14 residues. Trimming took 2 bases from V and 3 from J; bases not matched to a gene: 4. CDR1 and CDR2 (germline): SGHRS, YFSETQ. The CDR3 DNA reads as TGCGCCAGCAGCTTAGGGGGCGTTGACACTGAAGCTTTCTTT. Protein: CASSLGGVDTEAFF.

The DNA for the CDR3 is TGTGCCAGAAGCTTAGAGACGACTGGACAGGGGGCTTGCGAGCAGTACTTC. It specifies CARSLETTGQGACEQYF. The chain combines TRBV7-5 with TRBJ2-7; the table gives TRBD1 as D, unverified against the DNA. TRBV7-5 is a recognized pseudogene. This CDR3 has 17 residues.

In its sample, this clone was seen once. V usage is TRBV6-1 and J usage is TRBJ2-3; a weak D match, TRBD2 (6 bases). Germline V gene lookup returns CDR1 MNHNS and CDR2 SASEGT. V was shortened by 1 base and J by 5 bases, with 13 bases between the two germline ends. The CDR3 totals 15 residues. CDR3 sequence reads: CASSEGGTRVDTQYF. Here the CDR3 DNA reads TGTGCCAGCAGTGAAGGCGGGACCCGGGTAGATACGCAGTATTTT.

The chain carries TRBV18 and TRBJ2-7; 8 bases align to TRBD2. Per germline, CDR1 KGHSH and CDR2 LQKENI. The CDR3 spans 15 residues. Losses at the gene ends were 0 bases for V and 3 bases for J; bases not matched to a gene: 4. CDR3 sequence: CASSPPLAGSYEQYF. The CDR3 nucleotides are TGTGCCAGCTCACCACCTTTAGCGGGAAGCTACGAGCAGTACTTC.

V gene TRBV18 combines with J gene TRBJ2-7, with 7 bases fitting TRBD1. The ends lost 2 bases at V and 0 bases at J; junction bases unmatched: 4. The germline CDR1 and CDR2 sequences are KGHSH and LQKENI. There are 15 residues in the CDR3. CDR3 amino acids: CASSPMAGGSYEQYF. CDR3 coding DNA: TGTGCCAGCTCACCAATGGCAGGGGGCTCCTACGAGCAGTACTTC.

This chain links TRBV15 with TRBJ2-7; 9 nucleotides agree with TRBD2. Germline-derived CDR1 and CDR2 are LNHNV and YYDKDF (reference sequence). CDR3 length equals 16 residues. V lost 3 bases to trimming and J lost 4 bases; unmatched junction nucleotides: 10. The CDR3 coding sequence is TGTGCCACCAGCAGTCCCGGTAGCGGGAGTCCGTACGAGCAGTACTTC. Its protein is CATSSPGSGSPYEQYF.

V usage is TRBV5-6 and J usage is TRBJ2-5; TRBD1 aligns across 10 bases. The J call may be wrong; the DNA end is better matched by TRBJ2-7. The CDR3 is 14 residues long. CDR1 and CDR2 from the germline V gene are SGHDT and YYEEEE. CDR3 nucleotide sequence: TGTGCCAGCAGACGGACAGGGGGTGAGTACGAGCAGTACTTC. This codes for CASRRTGGEYEQYF.

The chain combines TRBV9 with TRBJ2-3; D is possibly TRBD2 (5 bases). The germline V gene has CDR1 SGDLS and CDR2 YYNGEE. There are 15 residues in the CDR3. V shed 0 bases and J shed 2 bases, with 10 bases lying between them. The CDR3 DNA follows: TGTGCCAGCAGCGTAGGTCAGCGGCTCACAGATACGCAGTATTTT. Translating it yields CASSVGQRLTDTQYF.

The rearrangement uses TRBV6-4 and TRBJ2-1, with TRBD2 matching over 10 bases. With 4 bases clipped from V and 2 bases from J, the junction kept 2 bases outside the gene matches. The CDR3 covers 15 residues. The V gene's germline CDR1 is MRHNA and CDR2 SNTAGT. The CDR3, as DNA: TGTGCCAGCAGTGTAAGCGGGGGGGCCTACAATGAGCAGTTCTTC. It codes for CASSVSGGAYNEQFF.

The chain employs TRBV11-2 and TRBJ1-4; D remains unclear. Germline V CDR1 and CDR2: SGHAT, FQNNGV. The length of the CDR3 is 17 residues. Trimming removed 4 bases at V and 0 bases at J, with 15 bases between. CDR3 in DNA: TGTGCCAGCAGCTCCCCGAAGTTGATAGCAACTAATGAAAAACTGTTTTTT. Amino acids: CASSSPKLIATNEKLFF.